The present T cell receptor (beta chain) was sequenced within a study of T cells in Graves' hyperthyroidism and ophthalmopathy. Active moderate-to-severe ophthalmopathy, Clinical Activity Score at least 3, NOSPECS at least 4, under 3 months' duration. This clonotype has at least ten counts. The germline CDR1 and CDR2 sequences are PRHDT and FYEKMQ (reference sequence). Trimming took 5 bases from V and 2 from J, leaving 17 bases between them. This CDR3 has 16 residues. TCR beta CDR3 region amplification was performed from RNA transcripts. The primer set for the first-round RT-PCR of the TCR CDR3 was HTBI. TCRdb itself ran the multiplex PCR reads through MiXCR, one entry per CDR3 protein. The sample includes 300,000 to 500,000 distinct CDR3 sequences, over 13% of them seen just once.

This sequence originates from a man aged 45-65 years with Graves' ophthalmopathy. The sample consisted of blood. This chain connects TRBV13 to TRBJ2-3, with D perhaps given as TRBD1 or TRBD2 (5 bases each). The CDR3 sequence: CASSPARGTATDTQYF. CDR3 nucleotide sequence: TGTGCCAGCAGCCCCGCCCGAGGGACGGCCACAGATACGCAGTATTTT.